The clone carrying this T cell receptor (beta chain) was picked up many times. TCRdb processed the RT-PCR reads anew with MiXCR; each CDR3 protein has one entry. The table includes 550,000 to 800,000 distinct CDR3 sequences, 15% to 19% detected once. This specimen belongs to a study of response to subunit inactivated influenza vaccine. Here the sequenced sample was PBMCs from blood, taken roughly 12 days after vaccination. The receptor was isolated from a man aged 45-65 years who received an inactivated influenza vaccine.

The chain's CDR3 is CASSLGDGGGPGNEQFF. CDR3 sequence (DNA): TGTGCCAGCAGCTTAGGAGATGGGGGGGGGCCGGGAAATGAGCAGTTCTTC. The chain recombines TRBV7-8 with TRBJ2-1, with D perhaps TRBD2 (7 bases). V gave up 1 base and J gave up 7 bases, with 20 bases separating them. Per the germline V gene, CDR1 is SGHVS and CDR2 is FQNEAQ. The CDR3 covers 17 residues.